The 7 T cell receptor beta chains below come from one sample, sequenced in a study of OX40 agonist ivuxolimab in advanced cancers. Data came from immunoSEQ multiplex PCR; TCRdb stores just in-frame clones and leaves some out. The sample lists about 62,000 clones, roughly 87% occurring once. The specimen comprised CD4+ or CD8+ T cells sorted from blood, sampled in a trial of the OX40 agonist ivuxolimab. Every receptor here comes from an adult with an advanced solid tumor such as melanoma, head and neck, liver or kidney cancer.

Here the CDR3 DNA reads TGTGCTAGTGGTTTGGTAGGCTCAAACACAGATACGCAGTATTTT. As protein: CASGLVGSNTDTQYF. The chain has TRBV12-5 and TRBJ2-3; D not resolved. Germline assignment: CDR1 LGHNT and CDR2 FRNRAP. V dropped 0 bases and J dropped 2 bases, with 9 bases sitting between them. This CDR3 is built from 15 residues. Based on the CDR3 plus reference TRBV12-5 and TRBJ2-3, the full variable domain is DARVTQTPRHKVTEMGQEVTMRCQPILGHNTVFWYRQTMMQGLELLAYFRNRAPLDDSGMPKDRFSAEMPDATLATLKIQPSEPRDSAVYFCASGLVGSNTDTQYFGPGTRLTVL.

This sequence joins TRBV18 and TRBJ1-5; 8 bases fit TRBD1. This CDR3 has 16 residues. Germline V gives CDR1 KGHSH, CDR2 LQKENI. V shed 6 bases, J shed 1 base, and the junction held 8 bases outside the gene matches. This CDR3 is CASSPGQGGSNQPQHF. CDR3 in DNA: TGTGCCAGCTCCCCCGGACAGGGTGGGAGCAATCAGCCCCAGCATTTT.

The J gene is TRBJ2-1, the V gene TRBV28, with 10 bases identical to TRBD2. Germline V gene data show CDR1 as MDHEN and CDR2 as SYDVKM. The ends lost 6 bases at V and 8 bases at J; junction bases unmatched: 10. The CDR3 extends over 15 amino acids. The CDR3 bases are TGTGCCAGCAGGGCTAGCGGGAGCGTTGAGTATGAGCAGTTCTTC. As protein: CASRASGSVEYEQFF.

Note on this clone: Other DNA sequences of this sample code for an identical CDR3. The V gene is TRBV7-8, the J gene TRBJ1-4; D unclear. Germline V gene lookup returns CDR1 SGHVS and CDR2 FQNEAQ. This CDR3 region has 14 residues. Trimming removed 9 bases at V and 8 bases at J, with 19 bases between. The CDR3 is CASSPSDNFEKLFF. The CDR3 DNA sequence: TGTGCCAGTAGCCCCTCCGATAACTTCGAAAAACTGTTTTTT.

CDR3 bases: TGTGCCAGCAGCTTAGTAGGGTCTGGGCAGCCCCAGCATTTT. Protein: CASSLVGSGQPQHF. This chain joins TRBV11-2 and TRBJ1-5; D unclear. Per germline, CDR1 SGHAT and CDR2 FQNNGV. This CDR3 spans 14 amino acids. V lost 1 base and J lost 7, with 11 bases in between.

The chain combines TRBV6-1 with TRBJ2-5; 7 positions match TRBD1. The germline gives CDR1 MNHNS, CDR2 SASEGT. CDR3 length equals 14 residues. V was pared by 7 bases and J by 3 bases, with 8 bases of the junction left unmatched. This CDR3 is CASILGGSKETQYF. In nucleotides, the CDR3 is TGTGCCAGCATCTTAGGGGGCTCTAAAGAGACCCAGTACTTC.

V is TRBV19 and J is TRBJ2-5; 11 nucleotides line up with TRBD2. Germline assignment: CDR1 LNHDA and CDR2 SQIVND (reference sequence). V lost 3 bases and J lost 3; bases outside the gene matches: 3. The CDR3 is 15 amino acids. The CDR3: CASSMMGLAEETQYF. In DNA form, the CDR3 reads TGTGCCAGTAGTATGATGGGACTAGCGGAAGAGACCCAGTACTTC.